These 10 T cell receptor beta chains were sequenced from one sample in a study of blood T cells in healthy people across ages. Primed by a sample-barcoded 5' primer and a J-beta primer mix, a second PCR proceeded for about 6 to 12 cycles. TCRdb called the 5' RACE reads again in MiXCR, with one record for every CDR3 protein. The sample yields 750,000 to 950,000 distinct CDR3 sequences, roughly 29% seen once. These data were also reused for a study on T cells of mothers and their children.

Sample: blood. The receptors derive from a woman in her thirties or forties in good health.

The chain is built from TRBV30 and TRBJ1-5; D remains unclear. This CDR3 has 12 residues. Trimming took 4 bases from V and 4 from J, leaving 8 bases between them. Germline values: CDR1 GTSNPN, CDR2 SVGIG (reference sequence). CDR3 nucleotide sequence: TGTGCCTGGAAGACGGGAAATCAGCCCCAGCATTTT. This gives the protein CAWKTGNQPQHF. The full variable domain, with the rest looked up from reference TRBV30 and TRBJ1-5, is SQTIHQWPATLVQPVGSPLSLECTVEGTSNPNLYWYRQAAGRGLQLLFYSVGIGQISSEVPQNLSASRPQDRQFILSSKKLLLSDSGFYLCAWKTGNQPQHFGDGTRLSIL.

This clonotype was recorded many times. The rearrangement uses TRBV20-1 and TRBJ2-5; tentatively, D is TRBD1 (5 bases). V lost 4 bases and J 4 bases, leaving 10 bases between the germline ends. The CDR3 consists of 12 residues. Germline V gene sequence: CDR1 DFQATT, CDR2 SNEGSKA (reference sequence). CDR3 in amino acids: CSAMDTLETQYF. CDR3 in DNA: TGCAGTGCTATGGACACCTTAGAGACCCAGTACTTC.

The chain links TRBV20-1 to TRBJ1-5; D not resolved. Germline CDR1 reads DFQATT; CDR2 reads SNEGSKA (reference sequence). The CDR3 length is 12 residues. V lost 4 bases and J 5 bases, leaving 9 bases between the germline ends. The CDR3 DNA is TGCAGTGCTATGCCTGGGGATCAGCCCCAGCATTTT. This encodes CSAMPGDQPQHF.

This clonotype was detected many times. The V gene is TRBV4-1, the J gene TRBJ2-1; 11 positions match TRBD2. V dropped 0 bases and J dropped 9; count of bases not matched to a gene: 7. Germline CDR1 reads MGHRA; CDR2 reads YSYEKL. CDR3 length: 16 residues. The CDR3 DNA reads TGCGCCAGCAGCCAAGACGGTAGCGGGGGGGCCTTTGAGCAGTTCTTC. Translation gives CASSQDGSGGAFEQFF.

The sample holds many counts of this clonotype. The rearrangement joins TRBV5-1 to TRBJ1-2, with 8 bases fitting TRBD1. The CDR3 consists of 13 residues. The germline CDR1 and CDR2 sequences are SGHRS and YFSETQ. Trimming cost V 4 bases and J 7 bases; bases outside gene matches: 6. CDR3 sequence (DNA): TGCGCCAGCAGCGCGGACAGGGCCGGTGGCTACACCTTC. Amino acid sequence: CASSADRAGGYTF.

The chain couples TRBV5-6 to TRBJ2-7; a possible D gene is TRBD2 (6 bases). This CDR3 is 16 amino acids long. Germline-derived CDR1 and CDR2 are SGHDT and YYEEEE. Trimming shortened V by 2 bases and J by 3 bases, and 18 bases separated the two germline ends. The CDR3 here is CASSLEVRRGLYEQYF. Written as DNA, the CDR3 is TGTGCCAGCAGCTTAGAGGTTCGACGGGGACTCTACGAGCAGTACTTC.

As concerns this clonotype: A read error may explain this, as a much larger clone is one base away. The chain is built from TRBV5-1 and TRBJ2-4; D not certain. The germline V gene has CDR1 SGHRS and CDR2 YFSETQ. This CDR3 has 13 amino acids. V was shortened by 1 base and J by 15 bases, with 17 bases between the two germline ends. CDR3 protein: CASSLPRPYERYF. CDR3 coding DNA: TGCGCCAGCAGCTTGCCAAGACCCTACGAGCGGTACTTC.

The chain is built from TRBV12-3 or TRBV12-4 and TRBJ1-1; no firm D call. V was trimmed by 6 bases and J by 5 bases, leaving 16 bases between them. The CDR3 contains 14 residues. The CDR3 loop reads CASSGPATGTEAFF. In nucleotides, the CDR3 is TGTGCCAGCAGCGGACCTGCGACGGGGACTGAAGCTTTCTTT.

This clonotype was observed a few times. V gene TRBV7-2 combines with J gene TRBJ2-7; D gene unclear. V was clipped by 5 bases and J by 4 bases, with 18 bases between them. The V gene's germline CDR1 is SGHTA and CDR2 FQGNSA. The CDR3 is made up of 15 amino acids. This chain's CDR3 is CASSPWETSSYEQYF. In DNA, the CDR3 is TGTGCCAGCAGCCCTTGGGAAACCAGCTCTTACGAGCAGTACTTC.

CDR3 nucleotides: TGCAGTGCTTACCACCCCACTAATGAAAAACTGTTTTTT. This encodes CSAYHPTNEKLFF. The chain links TRBV20-1 to TRBJ1-4; the D is unclear. This CDR3 has 13 residues. Germline-derived CDR1 and CDR2 are DFQATT and SNEGSKA (reference sequence). V lost 5 bases and J lost 2, with 9 bases in between.